Listed below are T cell receptor beta chains from one sample, sequenced in a study of blood T cell repertoires in COVID-19. Repertoires were generated with immunoSEQ multiplex PCR, while TCRdb's copy carries only in-frame clones and drops some. The sample contains some 150,000 clones, more than 75% of which appear only once. Sequencing input: peripheral blood. All receptors come from a man in his 70s with acute or convalescent COVID-19. Both conserved end residues are part of each CDR3.

v_gene,len,j_gene,CDR3aa
TRBV19,16,TRBJ1-5,CASSTPGQGSNQPQHF
TRBV2,14,TRBJ2-4,CASSGGNPKNIQYF
TRBV5-4,18,TRBJ1-6,CASSAIHSDRAYNSPLHF
TRBV19,16,TRBJ1-5,CASSMGRYGSHQPQHF
TRBV5-1,18,TRBJ2-2,CASSRTSGGALGTGELFF
TRBV11-2,14,TRBJ2-3,CASSPTSSTDTQYF
TRBV12-3/TRBV12-4,11,TRBJ2-1,CASSLYNEQFF
TRBV12-3/TRBV12-4,12,TRBJ1-3,CASSSSVDTIYF
TRBV15,13,TRBJ1-6,CATSRQENSPLHF
TRBV7-3,17,TRBJ2-6,CASSIKTGDSGANVLTF
TRBV9,14,TRBJ2-7,CASSVGQGTYEQYF
TRBV19,13,TRBJ1-5,CASSINREQPQHF
TRBV3-1/TRBV3-2,13,TRBJ1-2,CASSRGTVYGYTF
TRBV9,12,TRBJ1-6,CASGRGASPLHF
TRBV5-1,15,TRBJ2-2,CASSPGQAYTGELFF
TRBV5-1,13,TRBJ1-2,CASSTQGNYGYTF
TRBV19,15,TRBJ1-4,CASHFGSSRGEKLFF
TRBV9,13,TRBJ2-5,CASSVAGRETQYF
TRBV5-6,19,TRBJ2-1,CASSLEGVRRLRENGEQFF